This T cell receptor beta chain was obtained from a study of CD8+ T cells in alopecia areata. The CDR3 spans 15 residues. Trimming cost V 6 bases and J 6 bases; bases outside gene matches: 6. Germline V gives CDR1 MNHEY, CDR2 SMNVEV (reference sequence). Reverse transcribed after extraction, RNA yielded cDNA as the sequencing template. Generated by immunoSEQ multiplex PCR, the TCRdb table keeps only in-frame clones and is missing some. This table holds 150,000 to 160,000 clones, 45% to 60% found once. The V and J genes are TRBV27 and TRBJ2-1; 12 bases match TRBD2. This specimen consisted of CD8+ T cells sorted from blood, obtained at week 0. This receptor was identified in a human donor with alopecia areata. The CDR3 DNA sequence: TGTGCCAGCAGCCCTAGCGGGGGGGCGCTCAATGAGCAGTTCTTC. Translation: CASSPSGGALNEQFF.